Each of the 18 T cell receptor beta chains below was sequenced from the same sample in a study of T cells after yellow fever vaccination (dated by TCRdb to the late 2010s). The method was 5' RACE. The instrument was an Illumina HiSeq 2500. The public sequencing data were trimmed at Q25 with fastp and processed into clonotypes with MiXCR by TCRdb, which kept only in-frame beta chains. Under each unique CDR3 protein, matching rows form one entry showing the most common genes and DNA. The sample includes 360,000 or so distinct CDR3 sequences, with more than 9% observed a single time. Of the sample, around 20% is held by the ten largest clones. Taken with the paper, the label for treatment or condition translates to: live attenuated yellow fever vaccine strain. The sample consisted of PBMCs, taken on the day of the first yellow fever vaccination. The receptors were sampled from a man younger than 30 who received the YFV17D yellow fever vaccine.

This clonotype was counted only a few times. This chain links TRBV12-3 or TRBV12-4 with TRBJ2-1; weak D call: TRBD1 (5 bases). Trimming removed 3 bases at V and 7 bases at J, with 10 bases between. This CDR3 is built from 13 residues. The CDR3 bases are TGTGCCAGCAGTTTTGCACAGGTAAATGAGCAGTTCTTC. This encodes CASSFAQVNEQFF.

This clonotype was picked up a small number of times. The chain uses TRBV12-3 or TRBV12-4 and TRBJ1-4; the D is unclear. CDR3 length: 15 residues. V dropped 7 bases and J dropped 4 bases, with 16 bases sitting between them. CDR3 in amino acids: CASIRDNLFNEKLFF. The CDR3 region has the DNA TGTGCCAGCATCCGAGACAACCTCTTTAATGAAAAACTGTTTTTT.

The sample holds a few counts of this clonotype. The rearrangement uses TRBV25-1 and TRBJ2-3; D perhaps matches TRBD1 (6 bases). The V gene lost 3 bases and the J gene lost 2 bases, with 12 bases spanning the gap. The CDR3 totals 15 residues. Germline CDR1 is MGHDK and CDR2 is SYGVNS. CDR3 sequence (DNA): TGTGCCAGCAGTGATCTAGGGGGTCCCACAGATACGCAGTATTTT. It is translated as CASSDLGGPTDTQYF.

This clonotype turned up a few times. The chain carries TRBV7-3 and TRBJ2-3, with TRBD2 as a possible D gene (5 bases). Germline V CDR1 and CDR2: SGHTA, FQGTGA. The CDR3 is 14 residues long. V was clipped by 3 bases and J by 2 bases, with 9 bases between them. CDR3 residues: CASSFRGDTDTQYF. CDR3 nucleotides: TGTGCCAGCAGCTTTCGGGGAGACACAGATACGCAGTATTTT.

The V call is TRBV20-1, the J call TRBJ2-5; no definite D call. V was trimmed by 6 bases and J by 2 bases, leaving 7 bases between them. The germline gives CDR1 DFQATT, CDR2 SNEGSKA (reference sequence). The CDR3 totals 11 residues. CDR3 loop: CSALKQETQYF. CDR3 in DNA: TGCAGTGCCCTAAAACAAGAGACCCAGTACTTC.

This clonotype was found a few times. The chain joins TRBV30 to TRBJ1-5; D remains unclear. V shed 2 bases and J shed 0 bases, with 8 bases lying between them. Germline V gene lookup returns CDR1 GTSNPN and CDR2 SVGIG (reference sequence). This CDR3 has 14 amino acids. For the CDR3, the DNA is TGTGCCTGGAGTAAATCGGATAGCAATCAGCCCCAGCATTTT. Amino acid sequence: CAWSKSDSNQPQHF.

This clonotype was counted a few times. The DNA of the CDR3 is TGTGCCAGCAGTTTGTCTTGGAGGGATTCACCCCTCCACTTT. Translated, it gives CASSLSWRDSPLHF. The chain uses TRBV27 and TRBJ1-6, with D hard to call. With 3 bases removed from V and 8 bases from J, the gap between germline ends came to 11 bases. Germline CDR1 MNHEY, CDR2 SMNVEV (reference sequence). CDR3 length: 14 amino acids.

Details on this clonotype: This CDR3 fails to terminate in the conserved phenylalanine or tryptophan, so it likely reflects a read error. V and J are TRBV5-1 and TRBJ2-3; 10 positions match TRBD1. The germline CDR1 and CDR2 sequences are SGHRS and YFSETQ. The CDR3 is 17 residues long. Losses at the gene ends were 2 bases for V and 1 base for J; bases not matched to a gene: 7. The CDR3 protein is CASSLQSGTGGTDTQYS. As DNA, the CDR3 is TGCGCCAGCAGCTTACAGTCCGGGACAGGGGGCACAGATACGCAGTATTCT.

This chain joins TRBV4-1 and TRBJ1-1; weak D call: TRBD1 (6 bases). V was pared by 1 base and J by 4 bases, with 16 bases between. The CDR3 runs 16 residues. The germline V gene has CDR1 MGHRA and CDR2 YSYEKL. In DNA form, the CDR3 reads TGCGCCAGCAGCCAAGGGGAAAACAGGGTTACCACTGAAGCTTTCTTT. It translates to CASSQGENRVTTEAFF.

The V gene is TRBV11-3, the J gene TRBJ2-2, with D hard to call. Per germline, CDR1 SGHNT and CDR2 YENEEA. CDR3 length equals 11 residues. The V gene lost 5 bases and the J gene lost 7 bases, with 5 bases spanning the gap. The CDR3 spells CASSRLGELFF. Written as DNA, the CDR3 is TGTGCCAGCAGCCGGCTCGGGGAGCTGTTTTTT.

This clonotype appeared a few times. The rearrangement uses TRBV29-1 and TRBJ1-2; unclear D gene. The CDR3 spans 13 residues. Germline assignment: CDR1 SQVTM and CDR2 ANQGSEA. The V and J ends lost 2 bases and 8 bases respectively, with 15 bases between them. The CDR3 sequence is CSVERPGSRGYTF. DNA for the CDR3: TGCAGCGTTGAACGTCCCGGGAGCAGAGGCTACACCTTC.

This clonotype was observed a handful of times. The chain has TRBV5-1 and TRBJ1-1; D call uncertain. V gave up 1 base and J gave up 1 base, with 8 bases separating them. CDR1 and CDR2 (germline): SGHRS, YFSETQ. This CDR3 has 14 residues. The CDR3 sequence: CASSLNSKNTEAFF. CDR3 in DNA: TGCGCCAGCAGCTTGAACAGTAAGAACACTGAAGCTTTCTTT.

In this sample, this clonotype turned up a few times. This rearrangement joins TRBV7-2 to TRBJ2-3; a weak D match, TRBD1 (5 bases). Between the trimmed V and J ends, which lost 5 bases and 2 bases, there was a span of 11 bases. The CDR3 has 14 amino acids. From germline, CDR1 is SGHTA and CDR2 FQGNSA. The CDR3 nucleotides read TGTGCCAGCAGCGCCCAGGGTCCCACAGATACGCAGTATTTT. Translated: CASSAQGPTDTQYF.

The chain combines TRBV28 with TRBJ1-2; 8 bases are a match to TRBD1. The germline CDR1 and CDR2 sequences are MDHEN and SYDVKM. V lost 7 bases and J lost 5; bases outside the gene matches: 21. This CDR3 has 18 amino acids. CDR3 loop: CASIRYLTGDLPQYGYTF. DNA for the CDR3: TGTGCCAGCATTAGATATCTGACAGGGGACCTGCCCCAATATGGCTACACCTTC.

In this sample, this clonotype turned up many times. The chain uses TRBV5-1 and TRBJ2-3; D is perhaps TRBD1 (5 bases). V lost 0 bases, J lost 2 bases, and 7 bases lay in between. This CDR3 has 14 residues. Germline V CDR1 and CDR2: SGHRS, YFSETQ. This CDR3 is CASSLARVTDTQYF. CDR3 nucleotide sequence: TGCGCCAGCAGCTTGGCCAGGGTCACAGATACGCAGTATTTT.

The rearrangement joins TRBV6-5 to TRBJ2-5; TRBD2 is a possible D gene (5 bases). The CDR3 totals 13 residues. Germline CDR1 MNHEY, CDR2 SVGAGI. V lost 0 bases, J lost 7 bases, and 9 bases lay in between. As DNA, the CDR3 is TGTGCCAGCAGTTACTCCCCCGAGGGGACCCAGTACTTC. Translated, it gives CASSYSPEGTQYF.

The chain has TRBV5-1 and TRBJ2-7, with D possibly TRBD1 on 6 matching bases. V was clipped by 7 bases and J by 6 bases, with 17 bases between them. Germline values: CDR1 SGHRS, CDR2 YFSETQ. The CDR3 spans 13 residues. The CDR3 DNA reads TGCGCCAGCGCGAAGAGCCAGGGGCTCGAGCAGTACGTC. Amino acid sequence: CASAKSQGLEQYV.

This CDR3 is CASSPRGGWMNTEAFF. The CDR3 region has the DNA TGTGCCAGCAGTCCTCGGGGGGGATGGATGAACACTGAAGCTTTCTTT. The rearrangement links TRBV12-3 or TRBV12-4 to TRBJ1-1, with D possibly TRBD1 on 5 matching bases. Trimming removed 5 bases from V and 0 bases from J, with 16 bases in between. The length of the CDR3 is 16 residues.